The clone carrying this T cell receptor (beta chain) was detected many times. Antigen specificity is unknown. The sample is drawn from a study of T cells in Graves' hyperthyroidism and ophthalmopathy. Study overall: Specimen type is peripheral blood, collected at initial diagnosis prior to any treatment.

Patients with uncontrolled infections, other autoimmune diseases, pregnancy or lactation were excluded. Findings and limits, study-wide: Most expanded thyroid clonotypes above 0.001 recurred in blood.

Trimming at V came to 4 bases and at J to 8 bases, leaving 17 bases not matched to a gene. Germline V CDR1 and CDR2: KGHDR, SFDVKD. The CDR3 has 17 amino acids. The TCR beta CDR3 regions underwent amplification using RNA transcripts as the source. A set of HTBI primers served as the primers for a first-round RT-PCR of the TCR CDR3. TCRdb ran MiXCR on the multiplex PCR reads and lists one entry per CDR3 protein. The data show hundreds of thousands of distinct CDR3 sequences, about 14% seen once. This chain uses TRBV24-1 with TRBJ2-3, with TRBD1 identical over 7 bases. The sample was blood. The source is a man aged 18 to 30 with Graves' ophthalmopathy. The CDR3 DNA is TGTGCCACCAGTGAGACGTGGACTCAGGGTTCAGGGGGTACGCAGTATTTT. Translating gives CATSETWTQGSGGTQYF.